What follows describes a single T cell receptor (beta chain). There is no known antigen for this receptor. No base quality information exists; no much larger clone differs at one position. The donors were included in the validation cohort of roughly 130 subjects, a group kept apart from the approximately 670-subject first cohort. The library was made by the immunoSEQ multiplex PCR assay. The original methods were these. To diagnose cytomegalovirus status from the catalog of TCR beta chain sequences, a statistical classification framework was built. TCRdb provides this immuneACCESS table in a form limited to in-frame rearrangements. Some clones are lacking; in checked studies, under half of them reflect an unresolved V gene, and why the rest are absent is not known. Clone size and V and J calls were adopted from that table, with D and trimming inferred from the DNA. The sample records 210,000 or so clones, 88% of which are singletons. 2.9% of the sample rests with the top ten.

The data are from a study of cytomegalovirus exposure and HLA in healthy donors (dated by TCRdb to about 2017). Study-wide context: According to a later analysis, one platform produced both the 110 or so validation repertoires and the 620 or so repertoires of the first cohort. The aim of the study was to test whether cataloging public T cell receptors could identify signatures of past pathogen exposure. In addition to the first cohort of 500 to 850 subjects, a separate validation cohort of under 150 different subjects was used. To predict cytomegalovirus infection status, the study combined high-throughput TCR immunosequencing, statistical association of individual TCRs with disease status, and machine learning. The research as a whole found: Of the cluster scores, approximately 95% were above 0 in a later analysis, which found that TCRs clustered in the first cohort also tended to co-occur in the 110 or so validation repertoires. The validation cohort had no HLA typing available for a later analysis, so co-occurrence within that cohort was assessed over all 120 or so repertoires. Most TCR sequences were seen in very few donors, while some public TCRs were found in many individuals. A few of the identified cytomegalovirus-associated TCR beta chains were confirmed in vitro to be specific for cytomegalovirus antigens. In the study, 164 TCR beta chains were listed as associated with cytomegalovirus. The authors suggested that the approach could potentially be generalized to other disease states and immunological phenotypes. The classifier was reported to diagnose cytomegalovirus status with high specificity and sensitivity in both the original cohort and the validation cohort.

The receptor comes from a young woman in good health and CMV-seronegative. Source material: PBMCs.

The sequenced DNA: TGTGCCAGCATTCCTGGGGGCGGGAGGAACGAGCAGTACTTC. Translated, it gives CASIPGGGRNEQYF. The rearranged chain carries TRBV28 and TRBJ2-7; TRBD2 fits 8 bases in the junction. The germline V and J ends show losses of 7 bases and 5 bases respectively, and no gene match explains 10 bases of the junction. Sequences MDHEN (CDR1) and SYDVKM (CDR2) are obtained from the germline V gene. The CDR3 runs 14 residues from the cysteine to the phenylalanine. CDR3 DNA is the only sequence kept; it has 42 bases, read in frame from the first base.